The TCR beta chain under discussion was sequenced for a study of T cells after yellow fever vaccination. Study background: Fractions with few cells were prepared using SMART-Seq v4 Ultra Low Input. Study results and caveats: Most primary-vaccination clones reappeared after the booster (around 95% CD4, 75% to 90% CD8). A weaker secondary response peaked on day 5, the primary on day 15.

CDR3 length: 17 residues. Per the germline V gene, CDR1 is SGHDT and CDR2 is YYEEEE. The germline V and J ends were trimmed by 2 bases and 6 bases, with 24 bases remaining between them. The authors made TCR cDNA by 5'RACE template switching, adding a universal primer site and UMIs. A single record per CDR3 protein comes from TCRdb applying MiXCR to the 5' RACE reads. Counted here are 200,000 to 250,000 distinct CDR3 sequences, 6.9% occurring once; the ten biggest clones make up about 0.85%. With regard to this clonotype: As yet, its antigen is unknown.

The chain joins TRBV5-6 to TRBJ2-7, with D possibly TRBD2 on 7 matching bases. Here the sequenced sample was CD4+ T cells sorted from PBMCs, taken 15 days after the yellow fever booster vaccination. The source is a man younger than 40 who received the YFV17D yellow fever vaccine. The CDR3 DNA sequence: TGTGCCAGCAGCTTAGAAGGGGGGGGGAACAGTTCGACCGAGCAGTACTTC. This gives the protein CASSLEGGGNSSTEQYF.